This T cell receptor (beta chain) derives from a study of shared clonotypes between healthy human individuals. TCRdb keeps only in-frame clones here, not all; method: immunoSEQ multiplex PCR. The table lists about 2.4 million clones, 80% to 95% of them singletons. Germline lookup yields CDR1 SGHRS and CDR2 YFSETQ. V lost 7 bases, J lost 4 bases, and 5 bases stayed unmatched. The CDR3 extends over 14 amino acids. The genes are TRBV5-1 and TRBJ2-7; 13 nucleotides line up with TRBD2. Sequences were obtained from naive CD4+ T cells from PBMCs. Subset indicated: CD45RA+ positively selected. The receptor's source is a man between 18 and 35 years old in good health. Some clones in this sample may be carry-over from other donors' samples. The CDR3 DNA is TGCGCCAGCCTCGGGACTAGCGGGAATTACGAGCAGTACTTC. Its translation is CASLGTSGNYEQYF.